The sequence of this T cell receptor beta chain was determined in a study of blood T cell repertoires in COVID-19. Study-level information: The samples span acute and convalescent COVID-19 from the United States, Italy and Spain. PBMCs, B-cell-depleted T cells, or T cells were the source of the cDNA or gDNA that made up the material.

Germline V gene sequence: CDR1 MNHNS, CDR2 SASEGT. V was pared by 3 bases and J by 0 bases, with 7 bases between. This CDR3 region has 14 residues. Under the authors' procedure: Nucleated cell counts were estimated from reference gene primer amplification. Some clones are missing from TCRdb's copy, which holds only in-frame ones; the method was immunoSEQ multiplex PCR. The DNA was the basis for D and trimming; V, J and clone size are from that table. The table includes 83,000 or so clones, roughly three quarters detected once. This clonotype was sampled from an elderly woman with acute or convalescent COVID-19. Source material: peripheral blood. V is TRBV6-1 and J is TRBJ2-3, with D tentatively TRBD2 (5 bases). CDR3 nucleotide sequence: TGTGCCAGCAGTGAGCTAGCTAGCACAGATACGCAGTATTTT. Its translation: CASSELASTDTQYF.